A selection of T cell receptor beta chains follows, all from one sample in a study of cytomegalovirus exposure and HLA in healthy donors. Assay used: immunoSEQ multiplex PCR; TCRdb lists only in-frame clones, some missing. The sample carries about 83,000 clones, 65% to 80% recorded once. Sequenced input: PBMCs. These TCRs come from a man in his sixties in good health and CMV-seronegative. Each CDR3 is given without its conserved first and last residue. Where a row states a size, it is once, few, many or the class of an expanded clone; other rows omit it.

V,size,CDR3
TRBV9,-,ASSGLAGALNEQF
TRBV27,-,ASSYSGGSEQY
TRBV29-1,few,SVRRPGLGEQF
TRBV9,-,ASSVGLLAGAETQY
TRBV25-1,-,ASSSGTSGGPGDEQF
TRBV7-7,once,ASSAGSLIDTQY
TRBV2,-,ASSEAEGTYGYT
TRBV2,-,ASSELELAGSETQY
TRBV10-2,-,ASSESDRPNEQY
TRBV13,once,ASSLGLQRGREQY
TRBV4-1,-,ASSQPGGFYGYT
TRBV5-3,-,ARSSRTGGQPQH
TRBV10-3,few,AIKRGLDSYEQY
TRBV2,once,ASRDGQGVYEQY
TRBV6-6,-,ASSLEGGSSYNEQF
TRBV30,-,AFQGSNQPQH
TRBV6-1,once,ASPVGGQAYNEQF
TRBV15,-,ATSPLIRDTQY
TRBV30,-,AWSVLPNTEAF
TRBV9,-,ASSRQANMNTEAF
TRBV18,once,ASLNRGVQETQY
TRBV5-1,-,ASSFKGAAESPLH
TRBV10-3,-,AISGDLLNTDTQY
TRBV7-9,-,ASSHPPRANTEAF
TRBV27,-,ASSRTSGGAYEQF
TRBV11-2,once,ASSSGLEQF
TRBV6-1,-,ASSEAGYYSNQPQH
TRBV10-3,-,AIRTGVGAYEQY
TRBV5-1,-,ASTYGTSGDSTDTQY
TRBV6-1,-,ASSEGQGFEKLF
TRBV6-5,-,ASRPPTGGGGYT
TRBV11-3,-,ASSLTSGGSKTQY
TRBV6-6,few,ASSYAKQTSPLH
TRBV2,-,ASRDGQGAPTGNTIY
TRBV29-1,-,SVLDRPTISGANVLT
TRBV4-2,-,ASSQGVAGPTGDEQF
TRBV5-5,-,ASSLNPGNEQF
TRBV19,-,ASTADRASNQPQH
TRBV6-5,once,ASRWDSQNTEAF
TRBV27,-,ASSARDQNYGYT
TRBV5-1,-,ASSLGRVGADEKLF
TRBV14,-,ASSQARTTGQPHQPQH
TRBV18,-,ASSGRGQLDGNTEAF
TRBV18,-,ASSPLAGEVEQF
TRBV25-1,-,ASSGTGRQPQH
TRBV4-1,-,ASSPGRGGQPQH
TRBV4-1,-,ASSPGTGGPDTQY
TRBV7-3,-,ASSLTGAPYEQY
TRBV25-1,-,ASSVGQGFGGYT
TRBV28,-,ASSPRPGGYNEQF
TRBV14,-,ASSQDRPLGLNTEAF
TRBV6-5,-,ASDEDRSPEAF
TRBV6-1,few,ASSDWPGQNEQF